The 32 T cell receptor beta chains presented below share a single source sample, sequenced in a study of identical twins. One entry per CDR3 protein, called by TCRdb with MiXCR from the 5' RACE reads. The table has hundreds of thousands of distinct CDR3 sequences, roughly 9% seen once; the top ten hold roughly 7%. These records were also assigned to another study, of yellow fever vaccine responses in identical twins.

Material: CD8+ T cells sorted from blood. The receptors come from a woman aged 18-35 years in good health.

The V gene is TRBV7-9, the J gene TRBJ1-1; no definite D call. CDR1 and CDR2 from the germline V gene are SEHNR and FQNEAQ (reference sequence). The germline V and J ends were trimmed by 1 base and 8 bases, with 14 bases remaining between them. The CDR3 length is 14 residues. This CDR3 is CASSLDLTPTEAFF. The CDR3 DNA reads TGTGCCAGCAGCTTAGATTTGACCCCCACAGAAGCTTTCTTT.

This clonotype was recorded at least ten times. The CDR3 coding sequence is TGTGCCAGCAGTTCCACGACAGATCTAGCCAAAAACATTCAGTACTTC. Protein: CASSSTTDLAKNIQYF. This chain uses TRBV7-3 with TRBJ2-4, with D perhaps matching TRBD1 (5 bases). This CDR3 is built from 16 residues. Trimming left V 6 bases short and J 0 bases short, with 15 bases between. The germline V gene has CDR1 SGHTA and CDR2 FQGTGA.

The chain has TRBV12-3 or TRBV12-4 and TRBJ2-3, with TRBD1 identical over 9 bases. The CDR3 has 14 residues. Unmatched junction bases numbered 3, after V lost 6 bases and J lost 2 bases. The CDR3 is CASRGQGVTDTQYF. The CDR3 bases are TGTGCCAGCAGGGGACAGGGCGTCACAGATACGCAGTATTTT.

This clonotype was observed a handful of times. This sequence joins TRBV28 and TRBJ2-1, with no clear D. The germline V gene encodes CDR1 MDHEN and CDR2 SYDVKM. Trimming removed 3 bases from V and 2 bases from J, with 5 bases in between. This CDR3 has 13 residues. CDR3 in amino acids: CASSFKAYNEQFF. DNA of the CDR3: TGTGCCAGCAGTTTTAAGGCCTACAATGAGCAGTTCTTC.

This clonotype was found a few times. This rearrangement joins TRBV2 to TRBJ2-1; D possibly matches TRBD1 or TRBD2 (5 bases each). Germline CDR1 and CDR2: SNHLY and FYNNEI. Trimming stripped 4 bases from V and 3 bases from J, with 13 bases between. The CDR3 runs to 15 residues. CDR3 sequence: CASSVGRGFYNEQFF. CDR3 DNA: TGTGCCAGCAGTGTGGGACGGGGATTCTACAATGAGCAGTTCTTC.

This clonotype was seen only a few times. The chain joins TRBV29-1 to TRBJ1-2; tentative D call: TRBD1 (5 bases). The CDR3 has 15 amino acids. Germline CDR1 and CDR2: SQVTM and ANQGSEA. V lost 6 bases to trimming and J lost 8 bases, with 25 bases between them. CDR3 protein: CSVTIRFAGLWGYTF. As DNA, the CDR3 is TGCAGCGTCACAATTCGGTTTGCGGGGCTTTGGGGCTACACCTTC. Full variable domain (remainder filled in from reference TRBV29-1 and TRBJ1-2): SAVISQKPSRDICQRGTSLTIQCQVDSQVTMMFWYRQQPGQSLTLIATANQGSEATYESGFVIDKFPISRPNLTFSTLTVSNMSPEDSSIYLCSVTIRFAGLWGYTFGSGTRLTVV.

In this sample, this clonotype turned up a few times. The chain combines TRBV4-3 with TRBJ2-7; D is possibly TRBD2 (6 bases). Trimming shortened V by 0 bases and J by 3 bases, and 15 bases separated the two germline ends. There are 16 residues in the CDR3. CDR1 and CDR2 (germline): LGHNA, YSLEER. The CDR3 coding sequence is TGCGCCAGCAGCCAAGATTTACGGGAGTCTGGCTACGAGCAGTACTTC. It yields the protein CASSQDLRESGYEQYF.

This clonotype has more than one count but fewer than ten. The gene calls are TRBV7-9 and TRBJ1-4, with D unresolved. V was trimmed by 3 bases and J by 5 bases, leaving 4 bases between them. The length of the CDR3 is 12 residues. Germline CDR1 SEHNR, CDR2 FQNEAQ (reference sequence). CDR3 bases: TGTGCCAGCAGCTTCATAAATGAAAAACTGTTTTTT. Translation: CASSFINEKLFF.

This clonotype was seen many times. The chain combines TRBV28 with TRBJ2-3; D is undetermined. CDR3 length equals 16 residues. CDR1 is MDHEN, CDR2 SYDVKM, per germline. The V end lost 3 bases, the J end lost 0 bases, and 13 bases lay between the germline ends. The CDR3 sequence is CASSFGRTHSTDTQYF. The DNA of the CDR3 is TGTGCCAGCAGTTTTGGCAGGACCCATAGCACAGATACGCAGTATTTT.

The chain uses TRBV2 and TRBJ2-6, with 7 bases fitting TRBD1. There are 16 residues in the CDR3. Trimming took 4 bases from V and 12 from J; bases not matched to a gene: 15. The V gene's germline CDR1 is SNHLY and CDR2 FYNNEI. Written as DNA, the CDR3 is TGTGCCAGCAGTGCCATCCGCGTGACAGGGCCAGGCGTCCTGACTTTC. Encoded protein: CASSAIRVTGPGVLTF.

The chain's CDR3 is CASSLADRGRELETQYF. Written as DNA, the CDR3 is TGTGCCAGCAGCTTAGCCGACAGGGGGCGAGAGTTAGAGACCCAGTACTTC. This chain links TRBV11-2 with TRBJ2-5; 10 positions agree with TRBD1. The junction had 9 bases not matched to a gene; V was cut back by 1 base and J by 4 bases. Germline values: CDR1 SGHAT, CDR2 FQNNGV. There are 17 residues in the CDR3.

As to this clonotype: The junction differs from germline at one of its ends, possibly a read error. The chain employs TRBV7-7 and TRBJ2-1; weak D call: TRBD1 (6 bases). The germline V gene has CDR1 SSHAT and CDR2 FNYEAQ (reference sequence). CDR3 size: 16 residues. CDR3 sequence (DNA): TGTGCTAGCAGCTTAGGGGCAGGGGTTTTTTCCAATGAGCAGTTCTTC. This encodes CASSLGAGVFSNEQFF.

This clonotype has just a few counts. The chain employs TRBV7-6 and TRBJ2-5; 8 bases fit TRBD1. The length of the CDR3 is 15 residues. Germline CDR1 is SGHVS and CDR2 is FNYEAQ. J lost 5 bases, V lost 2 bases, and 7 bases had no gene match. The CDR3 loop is CASSLFQGALETQYF. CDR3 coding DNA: TGTGCCAGCAGCTTATTCCAGGGGGCTTTGGAGACCCAGTACTTC.

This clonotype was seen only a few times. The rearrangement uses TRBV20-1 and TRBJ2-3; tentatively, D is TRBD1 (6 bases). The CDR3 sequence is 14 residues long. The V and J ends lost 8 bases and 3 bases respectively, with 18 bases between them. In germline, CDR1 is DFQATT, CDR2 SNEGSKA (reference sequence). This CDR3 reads CSSPGLTGTDTQYF. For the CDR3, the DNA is TGCAGTTCCCCAGGCCTGACAGGAACAGATACGCAGTATTTT.

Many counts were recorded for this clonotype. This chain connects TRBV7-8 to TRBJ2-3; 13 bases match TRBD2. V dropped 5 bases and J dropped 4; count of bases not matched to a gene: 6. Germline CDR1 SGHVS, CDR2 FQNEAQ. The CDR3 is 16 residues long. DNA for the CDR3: TGTGCCAGCAGCCCACGGACTAGCGGGGGCCCAGATACGCAGTATTTT. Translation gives CASSPRTSGGPDTQYF.

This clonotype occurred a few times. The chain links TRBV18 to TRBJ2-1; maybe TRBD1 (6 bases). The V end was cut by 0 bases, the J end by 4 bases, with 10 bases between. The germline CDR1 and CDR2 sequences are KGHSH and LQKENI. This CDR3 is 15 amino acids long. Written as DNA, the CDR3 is TGTGCCAGCTCACCACCGGACAGACCGTACAATGAGCAGTTCTTC. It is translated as CASSPPDRPYNEQFF.

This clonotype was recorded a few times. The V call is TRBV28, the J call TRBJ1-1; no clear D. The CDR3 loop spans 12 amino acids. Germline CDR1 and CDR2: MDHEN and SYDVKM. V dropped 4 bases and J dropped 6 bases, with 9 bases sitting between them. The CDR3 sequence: CASSSNSPEAFF. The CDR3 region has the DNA TGTGCCAGCAGTTCTAATAGCCCTGAAGCTTTCTTT.

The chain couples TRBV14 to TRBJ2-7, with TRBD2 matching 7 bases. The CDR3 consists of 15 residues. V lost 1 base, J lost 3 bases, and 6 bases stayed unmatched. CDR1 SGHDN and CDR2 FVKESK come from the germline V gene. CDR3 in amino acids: CASSQGWRTSYEQYF. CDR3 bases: TGTGCCAGCAGCCAAGGTTGGCGGACTAGCTACGAGCAGTACTTC.

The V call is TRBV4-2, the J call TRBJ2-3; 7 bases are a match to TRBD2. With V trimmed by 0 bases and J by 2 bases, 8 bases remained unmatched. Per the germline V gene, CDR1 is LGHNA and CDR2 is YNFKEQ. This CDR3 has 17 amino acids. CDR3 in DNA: TGTGCCAGCAGCCAAGATTTTCCGGGAGGCCTCACAGATACGCAGTATTTT. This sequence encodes CASSQDFPGGLTDTQYF.

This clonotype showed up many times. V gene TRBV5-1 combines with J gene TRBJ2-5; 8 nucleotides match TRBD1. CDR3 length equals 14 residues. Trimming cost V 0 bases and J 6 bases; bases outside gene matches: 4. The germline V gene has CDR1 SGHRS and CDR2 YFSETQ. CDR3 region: CASSLGQGTQTQYF. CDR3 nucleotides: TGCGCCAGCAGCTTGGGACAGGGGACGCAGACCCAGTACTTC.

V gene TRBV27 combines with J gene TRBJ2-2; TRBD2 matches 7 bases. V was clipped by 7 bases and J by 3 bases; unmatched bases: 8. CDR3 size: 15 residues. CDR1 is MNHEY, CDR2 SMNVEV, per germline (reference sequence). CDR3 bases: TGTGCCAGCAAACTATGGGAGGGCTACACCGGGGAGCTGTTTTTT. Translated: CASKLWEGYTGELFF.

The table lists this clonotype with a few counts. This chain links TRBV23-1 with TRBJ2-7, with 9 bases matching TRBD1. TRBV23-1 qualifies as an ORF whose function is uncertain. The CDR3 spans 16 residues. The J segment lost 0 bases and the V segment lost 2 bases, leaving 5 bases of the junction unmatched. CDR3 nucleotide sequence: TGCGCCAGCAGTCAACGGGGACAGGGCTACTCCTACGAGCAGTACTTC. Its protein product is CASSQRGQGYSYEQYF.

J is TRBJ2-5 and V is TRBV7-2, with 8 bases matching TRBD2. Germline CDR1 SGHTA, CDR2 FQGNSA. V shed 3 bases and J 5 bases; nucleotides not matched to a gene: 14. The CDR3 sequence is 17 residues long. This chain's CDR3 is CASSFDREGVETETQYF. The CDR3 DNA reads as TGTGCCAGCAGCTTCGACCGGGAGGGGGTCGAGACGGAGACCCAGTACTTC.

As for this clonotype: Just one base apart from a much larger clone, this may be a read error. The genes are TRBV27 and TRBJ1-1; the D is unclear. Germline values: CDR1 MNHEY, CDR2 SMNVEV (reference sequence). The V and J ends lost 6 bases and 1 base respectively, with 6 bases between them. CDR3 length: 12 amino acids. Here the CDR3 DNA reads TGTGCCAGCAGCTCATGGAACACTGAAGCTTTCTTT. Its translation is CASSSWNTEAFF.

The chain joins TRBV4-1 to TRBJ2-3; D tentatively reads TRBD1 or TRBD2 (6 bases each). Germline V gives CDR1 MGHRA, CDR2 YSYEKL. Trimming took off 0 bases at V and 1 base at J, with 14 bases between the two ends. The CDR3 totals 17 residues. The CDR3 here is CASSQDGAGGGTDTQYF. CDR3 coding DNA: TGCGCCAGCAGCCAAGACGGAGCCGGGGGCGGCACAGATACGCAGTATTTT.

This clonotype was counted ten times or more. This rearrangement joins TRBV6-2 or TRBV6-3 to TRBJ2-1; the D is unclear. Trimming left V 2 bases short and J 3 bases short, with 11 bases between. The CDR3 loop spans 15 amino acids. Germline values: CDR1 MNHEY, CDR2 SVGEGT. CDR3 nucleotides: TGTGCCAGCAGTTACGTAGCCCACGACTACAATGAGCAGTTCTTC. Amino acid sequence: CASSYVAHDYNEQFF.

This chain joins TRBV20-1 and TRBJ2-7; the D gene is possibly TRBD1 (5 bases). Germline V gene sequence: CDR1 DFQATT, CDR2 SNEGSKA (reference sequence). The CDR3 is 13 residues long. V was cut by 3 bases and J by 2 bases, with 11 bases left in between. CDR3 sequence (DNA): TGCAGTGCTAGGGCAGGGTTTACCTACGAGCAGTACTTC. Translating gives CSARAGFTYEQYF.

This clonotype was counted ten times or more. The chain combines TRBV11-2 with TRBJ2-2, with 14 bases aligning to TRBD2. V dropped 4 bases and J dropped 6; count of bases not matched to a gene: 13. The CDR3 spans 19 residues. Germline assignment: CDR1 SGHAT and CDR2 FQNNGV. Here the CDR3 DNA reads TGTGCCAGCAGCTCTCCCGGGACTAGCGGGAGATCGGGTGCCGGGGAGCTGTTTTTT. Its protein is CASSSPGTSGRSGAGELFF.

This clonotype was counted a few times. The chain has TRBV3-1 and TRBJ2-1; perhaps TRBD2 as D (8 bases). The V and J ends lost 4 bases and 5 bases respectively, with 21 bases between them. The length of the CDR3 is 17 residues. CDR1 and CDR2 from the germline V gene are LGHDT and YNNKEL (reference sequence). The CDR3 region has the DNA TGTGCCAGCAGCCCGAGAAGGGGGCGGGGGGATGACAATGAGCAGTTCTTC. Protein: CASSPRRGRGDDNEQFF.

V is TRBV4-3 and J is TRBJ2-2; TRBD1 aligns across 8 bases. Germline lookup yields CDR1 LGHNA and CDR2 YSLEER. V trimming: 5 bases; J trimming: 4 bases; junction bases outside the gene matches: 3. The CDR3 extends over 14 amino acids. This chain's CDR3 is CASSTDRGTGELFF. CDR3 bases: TGCGCCAGCAGCACTGACAGGGGCACCGGGGAGCTGTTTTTT.

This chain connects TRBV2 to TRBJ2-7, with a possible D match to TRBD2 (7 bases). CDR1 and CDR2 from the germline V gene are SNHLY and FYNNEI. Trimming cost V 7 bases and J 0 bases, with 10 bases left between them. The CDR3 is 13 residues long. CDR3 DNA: TGTGCCAGCACGGGGGGCGACTCCTACGAGCAGTACTTC. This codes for CASTGGDSYEQYF. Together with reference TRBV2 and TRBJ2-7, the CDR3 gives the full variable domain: EPEVTQTPSHQVTQMGQEVILRCVPISNHLYFYWYRQILGQKVEFLVSFYNNEISEKSEIFDDQFSVERPDGSNFTLKIRSTKLEDSAMYFCASTGGDSYEQYFGPGTRLTVT.

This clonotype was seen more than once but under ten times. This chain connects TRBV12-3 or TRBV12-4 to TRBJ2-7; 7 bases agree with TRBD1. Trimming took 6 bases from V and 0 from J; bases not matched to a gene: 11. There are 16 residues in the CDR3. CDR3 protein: CASSLIQGLSSYEQYF. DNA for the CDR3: TGTGCCAGCAGCCTTATACAGGGGTTGAGCTCCTACGAGCAGTACTTC.